A single sample is the source of the 9 T cell receptor beta chains below, sequenced in a study of human thymus T cells. The data were produced by immunoSEQ multiplex PCR, yet TCRdb's version contains in-frame clones alone and is incomplete. In the table there are more than 45,000 clones, roughly 94% of which are singletons. What was sequenced was blood. These TCRs come from a boy younger than two with a congenital heart defect but otherwise immunologically healthy.

With respect to this clone: Germline and junction disagree at one end, which may indicate a read error. J is TRBJ1-2 and V is TRBV6-5; 8 positions agree with TRBD1. This CDR3 is built from 13 residues. Germline loops: CDR1 MNHEY, CDR2 SVGAGI. CDR3 bases: TGTGCCAGCAGGCGCCTTTACAGGGGGGTTACTTCCTTC. It translates to CASRRLYRGVTSF.

The V gene is TRBV7-9, the J gene TRBJ1-1; the D is unclear. Germline CDR1 reads SEHNR; CDR2 reads FQNEAQ (reference sequence). The CDR3 length is 13 residues. The germline V and J ends were trimmed by 5 bases and 5 bases, with 12 bases remaining between them. DNA for the CDR3: TGTGCCAGCAGCGAAATTGGAGGGACTGAAGCTTTCTTT. Amino acid sequence: CASSEIGGTEAFF.

The chain recombines TRBV5-1 with TRBJ2-7; D possibly corresponds to TRBD2 (7 bases). The CDR3 runs to 16 residues. V lost 1 base and J lost 5, with 19 bases in between. Looked up from germline, CDR1 is SGHRS and CDR2 is YFSETQ. The CDR3 sequence is CASSLSPGEGIDEQYF. The CDR3 DNA is TGCGCCAGCAGCTTGTCTCCAGGGGAGGGGATCGACGAGCAGTACTTC. Full variable domain (remainder filled in from reference TRBV5-1 and TRBJ2-7): KAGVTQTPRYLIKTRGQQVTLSCSPISGHRSVSWYQQTPGQGLQFLFEYFSETQRNKGNFPGRFSGRQFSNSRSEMNVSTLELGDSALYLCASSLSPGEGIDEQYFGPGTRLTVT.

The chain uses TRBV5-1 and TRBJ2-4, with TRBD2 matching 9 bases. This CDR3 has 15 residues. Germline V lookup: CDR1 SGHRS, CDR2 YFSETQ. Trimming took 0 bases from V and 8 from J; bases not matched to a gene: 6. The CDR3 spells CASSLGGLAQDIQYF. In DNA, the CDR3 is TGCGCCAGCAGCTTGGGGGGACTAGCTCAAGACATTCAGTACTTC.

CDR3 region: CASSPSQHYGYTF. The CDR3 DNA reads TGCGCCAGCAGCCCGAGCCAACACTATGGCTACACCTTC. The chain couples TRBV4-1 to TRBJ1-2; D is unresolved. Deletions cut 4 bases from V and 3 bases from J, with 9 bases between. CDR3 length: 13 residues. CDR1 and CDR2 from the germline V gene are MGHRA and YSYEKL.

Only one count was recorded for this clone. The V and J genes are TRBV7-2 and TRBJ2-4, with TRBD2 identical over 9 bases. The CDR3 is 17 amino acids. After removal of 5 bases from V and 2 bases from J, the junction contained 10 bases not matched to a gene. Germline assignment: CDR1 SGHTA and CDR2 FQGNSA. CDR3 in DNA: TGTGCCAGCAGCGTTAACTTAGCGGGGGCCACCAAAAACATTCAGTACTTC. Translating gives CASSVNLAGATKNIQYF.

The genes are TRBV7-8 and TRBJ1-2; 10 nucleotides line up with TRBD1. There are 15 residues in the CDR3. The ends lost 5 bases at V and 6 bases at J; junction bases unmatched: 9. Per the germline V gene, CDR1 is SGHVS and CDR2 is FQNEAQ. The CDR3 is CASSPSPGTGDGYTF. For the CDR3, the DNA is TGTGCCAGCAGCCCCAGTCCCGGGACAGGGGATGGCTACACCTTC.

This chain links TRBV4-1 with TRBJ1-4; D perhaps matches TRBD1 (6 bases). CDR1 is MGHRA and CDR2 is YSYEKL in the germline V gene. CDR3 length: 18 residues. The V gene lost 1 base and the J gene lost 0 bases, with 15 bases spanning the gap. CDR3 region: CASSQGFNRASTNEKLFF. Here the CDR3 DNA reads TGCGCCAGCAGCCAAGGTTTTAACAGGGCGTCAACTAATGAAAAACTGTTTTTT.

The chain employs TRBV10-1 and TRBJ2-3; TRBD2 agrees at 10 bases. The length of the CDR3 is 13 residues. J was trimmed by 6 bases and V by 7 bases; bases with no gene match: 4. CDR1 and CDR2 from the germline V gene are WNHNN and SYGVQD (reference sequence). The CDR3 loop is CASTASGSDTQYF. CDR3 nucleotide sequence: TGCGCCAGCACCGCTAGCGGGAGTGATACGCAGTATTTT.